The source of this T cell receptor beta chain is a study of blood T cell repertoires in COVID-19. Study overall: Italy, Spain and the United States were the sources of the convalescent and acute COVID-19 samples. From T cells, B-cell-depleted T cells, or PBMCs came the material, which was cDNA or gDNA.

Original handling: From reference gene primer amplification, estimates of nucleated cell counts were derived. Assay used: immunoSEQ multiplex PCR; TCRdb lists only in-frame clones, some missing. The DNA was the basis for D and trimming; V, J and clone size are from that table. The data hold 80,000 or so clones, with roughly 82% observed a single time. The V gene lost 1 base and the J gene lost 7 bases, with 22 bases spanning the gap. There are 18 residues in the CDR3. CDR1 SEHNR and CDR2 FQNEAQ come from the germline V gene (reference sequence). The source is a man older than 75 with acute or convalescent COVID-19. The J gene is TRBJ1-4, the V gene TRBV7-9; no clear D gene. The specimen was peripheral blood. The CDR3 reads CASSLGVPTTRTPEKLFF. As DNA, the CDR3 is TGTGCCAGCAGCTTAGGCGTGCCTACTACGAGGACTCCTGAAAAACTGTTTTTT.